This T cell receptor beta chain originates from a study of CD8 T cells in ankylosing spondylitis. Study results and caveats: Within ankylosing spondylitis blood, a TCR beta motif made up of several highly homologous variants appeared to be characteristic. Earlier literature documents some of the motif variants in reactive arthritis synovial fluid and blood.

This CDR3 has 13 amino acids. V lost 2 bases, J lost 6 bases, and 8 bases lay in between. Germline CDR1 and CDR2: SGHNT and YENEEA. This clonotype was seen a handful of times. Antigen specificity is unknown. Quantitative molecular-barcoded 5'-RACE generated the TCR beta libraries. TCRdb analysed the 5' RACE reads with MiXCR anew, one entry per CDR3 protein. The sample gives approximately 290,000 distinct CDR3 sequences, more than 20% of which show up once; under 4% is in the top ten. This TCR was sampled from a female donor with ankylosing spondylitis or in good health (not recorded which). Sequencing input: blood, either unsorted or a sorted T cell fraction (not recorded which). This chain connects TRBV11-3 to TRBJ2-1, with D uncertain. The CDR3 reads CASSLSMTNEQFF. Written as DNA, the CDR3 is TGTGCCAGCAGCTTATCAATGACCAATGAGCAGTTCTTC.